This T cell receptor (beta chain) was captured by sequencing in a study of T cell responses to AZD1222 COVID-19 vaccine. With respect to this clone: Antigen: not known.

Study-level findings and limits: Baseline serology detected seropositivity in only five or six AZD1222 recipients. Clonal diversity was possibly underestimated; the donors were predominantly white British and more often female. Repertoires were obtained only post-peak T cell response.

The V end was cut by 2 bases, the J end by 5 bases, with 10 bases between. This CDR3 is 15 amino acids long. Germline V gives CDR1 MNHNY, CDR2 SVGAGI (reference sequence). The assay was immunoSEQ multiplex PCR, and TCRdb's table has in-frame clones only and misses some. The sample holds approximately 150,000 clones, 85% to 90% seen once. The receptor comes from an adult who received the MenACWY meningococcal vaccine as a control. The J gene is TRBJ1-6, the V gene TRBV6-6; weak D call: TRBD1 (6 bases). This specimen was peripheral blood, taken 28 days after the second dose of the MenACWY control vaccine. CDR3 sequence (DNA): TGTGCCAGCAGTTACCTTAGACAGGATAATTCACCCCTCCACTTT. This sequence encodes CASSYLRQDNSPLHF.